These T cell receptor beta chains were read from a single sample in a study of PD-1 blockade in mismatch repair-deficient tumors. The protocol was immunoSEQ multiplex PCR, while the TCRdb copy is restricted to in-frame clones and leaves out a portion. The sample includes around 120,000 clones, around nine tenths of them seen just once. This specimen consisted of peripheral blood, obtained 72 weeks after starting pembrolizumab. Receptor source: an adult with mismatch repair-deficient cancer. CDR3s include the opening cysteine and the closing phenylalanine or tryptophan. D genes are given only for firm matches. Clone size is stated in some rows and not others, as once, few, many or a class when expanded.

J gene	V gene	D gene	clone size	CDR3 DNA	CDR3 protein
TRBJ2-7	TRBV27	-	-	TGTGCCAGCAGTTTTGTTGGAGGTGGATCGGGAGAGCAGTACTTC	CASSFVGGGSGEQYF
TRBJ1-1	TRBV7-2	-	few	TGTGCCAGCAGCCCCCGGAGTGGGACTGAAGCTTTCTTT	CASSPRSGTEAFF
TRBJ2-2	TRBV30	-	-	TGTGCCTGGGACCCCCAAGGGACCGGGGAGCTGTTTTTT	CAWDPQGTGELFF
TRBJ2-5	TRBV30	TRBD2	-	TGTGCCTGGAGTACCCCACGGGGGGAAATGTGGACCCAGTACTTC	CAWSTPRGEMWTQYF
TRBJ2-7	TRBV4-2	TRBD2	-	TGTGCCAGCAGCCAGGGACTAGCGGTCTACGAGCAGTACTTC	CASSQGLAVYEQYF
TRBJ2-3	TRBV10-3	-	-	TGTGCCATCAGTGTTTTCGGTGGGCAAGGTGGCACAGATACGCAGTATTTT	CAISVFGGQGGTDTQYF
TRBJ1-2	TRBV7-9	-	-	TGTGCCAGCAGCGAGACGACAGGTTGGGGCTATGGCTACACCTTC	CASSETTGWGYGYTF
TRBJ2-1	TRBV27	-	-	TGTGCCAGCAGTTTCCAAAGAAGCTCCTACAATGAGCAGTTCTTC	CASSFQRSSYNEQFF
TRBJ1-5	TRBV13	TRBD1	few	TGTGCCAGCAGCTCGTCCCGGGACAGTAATCAGCCCCAGCATTTT	CASSSSRDSNQPQHF
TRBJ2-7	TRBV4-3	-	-	TGCGCCAGCAGCCAGACCCAGGGCGACGAGCAGTACTTC	CASSQTQGDEQYF
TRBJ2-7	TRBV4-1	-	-	TGCGCCAGCAGCCTTAAGAGCTTCCTAAACCCACCCTACGAGCAGTACTTC	CASSLKSFLNPPYEQYF